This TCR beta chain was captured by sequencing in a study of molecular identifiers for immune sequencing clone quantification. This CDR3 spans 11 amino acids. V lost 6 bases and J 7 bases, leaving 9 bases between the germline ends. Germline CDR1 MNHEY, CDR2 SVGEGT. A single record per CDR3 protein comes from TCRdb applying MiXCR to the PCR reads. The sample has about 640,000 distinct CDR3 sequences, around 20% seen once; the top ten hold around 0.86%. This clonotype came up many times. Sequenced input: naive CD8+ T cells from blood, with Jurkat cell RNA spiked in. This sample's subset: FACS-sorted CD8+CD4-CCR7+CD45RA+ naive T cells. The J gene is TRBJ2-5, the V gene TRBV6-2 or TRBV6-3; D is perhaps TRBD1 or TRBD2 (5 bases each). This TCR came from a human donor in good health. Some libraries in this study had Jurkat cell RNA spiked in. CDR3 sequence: CASSRGATQYF. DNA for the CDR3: TGTGCCAGCAGCCGGGGCGCGACCCAGTACTTC.